A single sample is the source of the 8 T cell receptor beta chains below, sequenced in a study of T cell responses to AZD1222 COVID-19 vaccine. Using immunoSEQ multiplex PCR, the repertoire was profiled, and TCRdb retains in-frame clones only, with some absent. The table lists about 55,000 clones, about 88% of them singletons, with over 20% in the top ten. The sample in question was peripheral blood, obtained on day 0 of AZD1222 vaccination. These receptors all come from an adult in good health.

The chain joins TRBV4-3 to TRBJ2-5; D call uncertain. This CDR3 is 15 amino acids long. V dropped 4 bases and J dropped 5 bases, with 17 bases sitting between them. Germline CDR1 is LGHNA and CDR2 is YSLEER. CDR3 bases: TGCGCCAGCAGCCTTAACCTGGACCCTTGGGAGACCCAGTACTTC. It is translated as CASSLNLDPWETQYF.

J is TRBJ2-7 and V is TRBV5-1, with TRBD1 matching 7 bases. V lost 4 bases to trimming and J lost 6 bases; unmatched junction nucleotides: 4. Looked up from germline, CDR1 is SGHRS and CDR2 is YFSETQ. This CDR3 contains 12 residues. CDR3 protein: CASSPDRREQYF. The CDR3 region has the DNA TGCGCCAGCAGCCCGGACAGGCGCGAGCAGTACTTC.

The chain joins TRBV4-2 to TRBJ1-2; no clear D. Deletions cut 4 bases from V and 3 bases from J, with 12 bases between. This CDR3 comprises 14 residues. Germline CDR1 LGHNA, CDR2 YNFKEQ. CDR3 DNA sequence: TGTGCCAGCAGCCTTCCACGCTACGACTATGGCTACACCTTC. This encodes CASSLPRYDYGYTF.

The chain employs TRBV4-2 and TRBJ2-5; 11 positions agree with TRBD1. The V gene end was trimmed by 0 bases and the J gene end by 4 bases; junction bases not matched to a gene: 4. The CDR3 has 16 residues. Germline CDR1 LGHNA, CDR2 YNFKEQ. CDR3 sequence: CASSQDRGQGVETQYF. The DNA of the CDR3 is TGTGCCAGCAGCCAAGATCGGGGACAGGGGGTAGAGACCCAGTACTTC.

The chain employs TRBV19 and TRBJ2-1; no definite D call. Germline V lookup: CDR1 LNHDA, CDR2 SQIVND (reference sequence). The V gene lost 5 bases and the J gene lost 3 bases, with 17 bases spanning the gap. The CDR3 length is 16 residues. The CDR3 spells CASSPSGQTNYNEQFF. The CDR3 DNA reads as TGTGCCAGTAGTCCCTCGGGCCAAACTAACTACAATGAGCAGTTCTTC.

The chain combines TRBV6-5 with TRBJ1-1, with 7 nucleotides matching TRBD1. Germline V lookup: CDR1 MNHEY, CDR2 SVGAGI. V lost 0 bases and J lost 4; bases outside the gene matches: 2. This CDR3 comprises 14 residues. CDR3 DNA: TGTGCCAGCAGTTACTCGCGGACAGGCACTGAAGCTTTCTTT. Translation: CASSYSRTGTEAFF.

A few counts support this clone. The J gene is TRBJ2-7, the V gene TRBV29-1, with a tentative D call TRBD1 (6 bases). From germline, CDR1 is SQVTM and CDR2 ANQGSEA. Trimming left V 5 bases short and J 4 bases short, with 9 bases between. This CDR3 region has 11 residues. The CDR3 here is CSVRQAYEQYF. CDR3 in DNA: TGCAGCGTTCGACAGGCATACGAGCAGTACTTC.

The CDR3 region is CASSQEWEKQYF. CDR3 bases: TGTGCCAGCAGCCAGGAATGGGAGAAGCAGTACTTC. The V gene is TRBV14, the J gene TRBJ2-7; TRBD2 might be the D (5 bases). The CDR3 runs 12 residues. Germline V gives CDR1 SGHDN, CDR2 FVKESK. The germline V and J ends were trimmed by 3 bases and 8 bases, with 11 bases remaining between them.